Included here is one T cell receptor (beta chain) sequence, with context. Its binding antigen is unknown. The input lacks base qualities; no much larger clone sits a single base away. The library relied on 5' RACE. Sequencing was performed on an Illumina HiSeq 2000. Template switching added a universal primer binding site, and the final cDNA carried a unique molecular identifier that allowed TCR cDNA molecules to be counted accurately. First-strand cDNA for TCR alpha and beta chains was synthesized from specific primers in the conserved constant-segment region. To control for contamination, each cDNA library was double barcoded with a SMART-Mk sample barcode plus Illumina barcodes. TruSeq adapter sequences, together with Illumina sample barcodes, were added in two successive PCR steps. The Illumina HiSeq platform was used with custom primers to sequence TCR alpha and beta cDNA libraries. Per the authors' processing: MiGEC processed the raw reads to extract unique molecular identifiers, while MiXCR was used to determine the CDR3 positions. Recombination models were inferred per individual with the repgenHMM and IGoR tools using an EM algorithm. The analysis of shared clonotypes was done with the tcR package in R, with sharing normalized by the product of cloneset sizes. To study raw recombination without the effects of thymic and clonal selection, out-of-frame nonproductive sequences were analyzed. TCRdb passed the public sequencing reads through fastp at Q25 and MiXCR, retaining productive beta sequences. Every CDR3 protein is listed once, alongside the most common genes and DNA of its rows. TCRdb's processing, not the study's, gives the V and J calls here. This sample has about 660,000 distinct CDR3 sequences in its table, and 8.5% to 9% of those were observed once. Of the sample, approximately 0.89% is held by the ten largest clones.

For CDR1 and CDR2, the germline V gene lists SQVTM and ANQGSEA. The junction shows trimming of 1 base on V and 6 bases on J, and the gene matches do not reach 1 base of it. Measured from the cysteine to the phenylalanine, the CDR3 is 14 residues long. The entry retains the CDR3 DNA only, 42 bases that are in frame from base 1. Every donor in the study was a healthy Caucasian. Three pairs of female monozygotic twins, all aged about 18 to 30 years, made up the twin cohort. Peripheral blood mononuclear cells were the source from which RNA for the TCR libraries was isolated. The sample comes from a study of identical twins (dated by TCRdb to the mid-2010s). For context, the study as a whole: To test whether fetal clonotypes persist, this study deep-sequenced TCR alpha and beta repertoires from monozygotic twins, from unrelated adults of various ages, and from cord blood. To rule out contamination, replicate twin experiments were performed at different times with different library preparation protocols.

Results the study describes overall, beyond this receptor: Compared with coincidental sharing between unrelated individuals, out-of-frame TCR alpha sequences shared between twins had an excess of sequences with low generation probability. Recombination models systematically underestimated out-of-frame TCR alpha sharing in monozygotic twins but agreed with sharing between unrelated individuals. The excess sharing between twins in beta out-of-frame sequences was weaker because fewer shared sequences reduced the signal-to-noise ratio. Fewer insertions were carried by abundant cord blood beta clonotypes, a similar but weaker trend appeared in young adult naive repertoires, and no such trend appeared in memory repertoires. Because the same donors could not be followed over many years, the conclusions relied on cross-sectional statistical analysis. Zero-insertion analyses could be partly confounded by invariant T cells such as MAIT and iNKT, though diverse VJ usage argued against such confounding for most clonotypes.

The sample was also reused in another study, on yellow fever vaccine responses in identical twins. As noted in the second study: The T cell response to vaccination in identical twins was reported by the authors to appear partly convergent and partly personalized. In identical twins, the study followed T cell clones that responded to the vaccine with precision.

Sequencing input: PBMCs. This receptor was taken from a woman under 30 in good health. The sequence joins TRBV29-1 to TRBJ2-7, with 15 central nucleotides matching TRBD2. The DNA sequence is as follows: TGCAGCGTTGAAGGGGGACTAGCGGGAGGCGAGCAGTACTTC. The translation is CSVEGGLAGGEQYF.